This T cell receptor beta chain was identified in a study of blood T cell repertoires in COVID-19 (dated by TCRdb to the early 2020s). Regarding the complete study: Samples from collaborators originated in the United States, Italy and Spain and spanned both the acute and convalescent phases of COVID-19. The material from the prospective study consisted of cDNA or gDNA derived from T cells, B-cell-depleted T cells, or PBMCs. Subjects who had been exposed to COVID-19, were actively infected with it, or had recovered from it provided the deeply sampled blood TCRbeta repertoires that made up the dataset. The repertoires were released in a freely available public database intended as a resource for research on the immune response to SARS-CoV-2. The samples were drawn from two sources: the first 160 participants of the ongoing ImmuneRACE study, and fewer than 1,500 subjects contributed by 6 global collaborators. Sample metadata almost always included a de-identified subject ID, COVID-19 status, age in years and sex. Where available, HLA class I and class II types were taken from metadata supplied by the sample provider and were not determined by assay-based typing.

Study-level results and caveats: How much clinical and demographic metadata was included differed by source and by participant, and the metadata was provided uncurated.

The immunoSEQ Assay, a bias-controlled multiplex PCR, was used to amplify TCRbeta CDR3 regions from genomic DNA. From the authors' description of their analysis: Nucleated cell counts per sample were estimated from amplification of reference gene primers within the assay. To quantify the absolute abundance of each unique TCRbeta CDR3 rearrangement, sequence reads were collapsed and filtered. For each sample, productive Simpson clonality was calculated as the square root of Simpson's diversity index across productive rearrangements. This is the immuneACCESS table as TCRdb keeps it, with only in-frame sequences that have V and J called. A part of the clones is gone; compared with another copy, unresolved V genes explain less than half, and the rest is unexplained. The DNA was the basis for D and trimming; V, J and clone size are from that table. In all, the sample holds around 300,000 clones, and roughly 90% of those were seen once. In total, the top ten clones hold about 1.7% of the sample.

The germline V and J ends show losses of 3 bases and 0 bases respectively, and no gene match explains 5 bases of the junction. CDR1 and CDR2, looked up from the germline V gene (reference sequence), are LNHNV and YYDKDF. The cysteine opens and the phenylalanine closes a CDR3 of 16 amino acids. Only the CDR3 DNA stays, 48 bases, in frame from base 1. Participants in the prospective study were aged roughly 18 to 89 years, lived in some 24 United States geographic areas, and enrolled through a virtual design. Cohort assignment in the prospective study relied on participant-reported clinical history from a screening survey and a study questionnaire. Recovered participants in ImmuneRACE Cohort 3 were defined by two consecutive negative NP/OP PCR tests, clearance by a healthcare professional, or resolution of symptoms. In the prospective study, whole blood, serum and a nasopharyngeal or oropharyngeal swab were collected from each participant by mobile phlebotomists. Additional blood draws and questionnaires over an approximately two-month period could optionally be provided by prospective study participants. Before DNA extraction, prospective study blood samples were shipped either frozen or at room temperature.

Points on this clone: Which antigen it targets is not known. Base qualities are not recorded, but no much larger clone differs from it by a single base.

Recombination connected TRBV15 to TRBJ1-3, with 7 bases matching TRBD1. Material: PBMCs or T cells enriched from blood (not recorded which). The sequence was obtained from a woman in her thirties or forties who had recovered from COVID-19. The DNA sequence is as follows: TGTGCCACCAGCAGCGGACAGGCTTACTCTGGAAACACCATATATTTT. The resulting protein is CATSSGQAYSGNTIYF.